The 2 T cell receptor beta chains presented below share a single source sample, sequenced in a study of cytomegalovirus exposure and HLA in healthy donors. Clones were sequenced by immunoSEQ multiplex PCR, and TCRdb holds only the in-frame ones, with some missing. There are 300,000 or so clones in the sample; 70% to 90% occur only once, and roughly 0.96% lies in the top ten. Sequencing was carried out using PBMCs. The receptors here all came from a man aged 25 to 40 in good health and CMV-seronegative.

The rearrangement links TRBV5-1 to TRBJ2-5, with unresolved D. V was pared by 4 bases and J by 7 bases, with 14 bases between. The CDR3 totals 13 residues. Germline V gene data show CDR1 as SGHRS and CDR2 as YFSETQ. Here the CDR3 reads CASSPDERGTQYF. In DNA form, the CDR3 reads TGCGCCAGCAGCCCCGACGAGAGAGGGACCCAGTACTTC.

The chain couples TRBV7-2 to TRBJ1-5; D remains ambiguous. Germline V gene sequence: CDR1 SGHTA, CDR2 FQGNSA. The V and J ends lost 1 base and 4 bases respectively, with 8 bases between them. The CDR3 is made up of 14 amino acids. CDR3 DNA: TGTGCCAGCAGCTTAGGGGCCCAAAATCAGCCCCAGCATTTT. This sequence encodes CASSLGAQNQPQHF.